The sequence of this T cell receptor beta chain was determined in a study of cytomegalovirus exposure and HLA in healthy donors. To note about this clone: Its matching antigen is unknown.

Notes on the study in general: TCR association rates varied by HLA locus in a later analysis, with DRB1 highest and HLA-C lowest.

The PCR contained 60 Vbeta and 13 Jbeta primers. Sequencing used immunoSEQ multiplex PCR; TCRdb keeps in-frame clones, though not all of them. The table includes about 94,000 clones, roughly four fifths detected once. V gave up 6 bases and J gave up 7 bases, with 15 bases separating them. The CDR3 runs to 13 residues. The germline gives CDR1 MRHNA, CDR2 SNTAGT. The TCR was taken from a human donor in good health. The V call is TRBV6-4, the J call TRBJ1-1; D gene uncertain. Sample: PBMCs. The DNA of the CDR3 is TGTGCCAGCAGAAGGGAGGGAACCTTTGAAGCTTTCTTT. It specifies CASRREGTFEAFF.